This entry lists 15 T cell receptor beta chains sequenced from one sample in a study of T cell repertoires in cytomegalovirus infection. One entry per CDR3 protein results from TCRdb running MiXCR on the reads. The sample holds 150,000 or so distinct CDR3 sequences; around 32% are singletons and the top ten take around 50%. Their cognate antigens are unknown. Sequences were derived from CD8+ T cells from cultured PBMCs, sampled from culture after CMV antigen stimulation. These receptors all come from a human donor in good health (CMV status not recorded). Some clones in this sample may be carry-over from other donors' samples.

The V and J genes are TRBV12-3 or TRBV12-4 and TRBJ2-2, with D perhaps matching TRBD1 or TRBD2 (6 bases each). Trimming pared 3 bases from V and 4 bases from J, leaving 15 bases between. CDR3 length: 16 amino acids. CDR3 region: CASSFRWGAGTGELFF. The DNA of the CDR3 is TGTGCCAGCAGTTTCCGTTGGGGGGCGGGCACCGGGGAGCTGTTTTTT.

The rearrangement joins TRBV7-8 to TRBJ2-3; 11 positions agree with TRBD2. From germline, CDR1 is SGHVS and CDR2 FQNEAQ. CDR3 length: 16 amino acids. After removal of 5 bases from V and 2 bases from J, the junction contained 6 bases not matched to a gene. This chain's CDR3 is CASSALAGASTDTQYF. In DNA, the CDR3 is TGTGCCAGCAGCGCACTAGCGGGGGCCTCCACAGATACGCAGTATTTT.

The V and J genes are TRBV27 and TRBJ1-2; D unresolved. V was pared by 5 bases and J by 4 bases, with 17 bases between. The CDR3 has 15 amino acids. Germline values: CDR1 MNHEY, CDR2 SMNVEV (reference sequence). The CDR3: CASSMNPESLYGYTF. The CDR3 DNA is TGTGCCAGCAGTATGAACCCGGAGAGTCTCTATGGCTACACCTTC.

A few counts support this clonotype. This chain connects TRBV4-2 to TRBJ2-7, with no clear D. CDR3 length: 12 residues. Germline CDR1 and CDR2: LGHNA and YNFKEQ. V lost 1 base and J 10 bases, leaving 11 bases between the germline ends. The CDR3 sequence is CASSQVVGDQYF. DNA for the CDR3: TGTGCCAGCAGCCAAGTCGTTGGCGACCAGTACTTC.

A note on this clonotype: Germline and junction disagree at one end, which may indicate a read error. CDR3 DNA: TGTGCCAGCAGTCCAACGATAGCGGGGCTGGATGAGCAGCTCTTC. Translation gives CASSPTIAGLDEQLF. This rearrangement joins TRBV28 to TRBJ2-1; 8 nucleotides match TRBD2. The CDR3 totals 15 residues. Germline lookup yields CDR1 MDHEN and CDR2 SYDVKM.

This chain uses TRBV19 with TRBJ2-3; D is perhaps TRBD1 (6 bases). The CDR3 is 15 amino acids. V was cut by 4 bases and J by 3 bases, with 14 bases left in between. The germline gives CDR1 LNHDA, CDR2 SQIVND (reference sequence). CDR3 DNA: TGTGCCAGTAGTACGTTCTCCACAGGGACAGATACGCAGTATTTT. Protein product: CASSTFSTGTDTQYF. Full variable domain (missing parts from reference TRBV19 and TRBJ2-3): DGGITQSPKYLFRKEGQNVTLSCEQNLNHDAMYWYRQDPGQGLRLIYYSQIVNDFQKGDIAEGYSVSREKKESFPLTVTSAQKNPTAFYLCASSTFSTGTDTQYFGPGTRLTVL.

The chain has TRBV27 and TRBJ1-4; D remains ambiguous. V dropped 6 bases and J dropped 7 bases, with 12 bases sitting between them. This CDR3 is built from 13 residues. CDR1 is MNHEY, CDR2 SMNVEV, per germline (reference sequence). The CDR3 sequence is CASRRAVGEKLFF. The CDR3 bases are TGTGCCAGCAGGCGGGCCGTGGGTGAAAAACTGTTTTTT.

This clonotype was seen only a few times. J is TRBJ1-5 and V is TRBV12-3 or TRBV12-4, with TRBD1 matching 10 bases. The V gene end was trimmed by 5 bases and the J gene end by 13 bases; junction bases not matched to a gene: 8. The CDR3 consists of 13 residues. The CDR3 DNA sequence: TGTGCCAGCAGTCCTTCAGGGGACAGGGGTCAGCATTTT. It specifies CASSPSGDRGQHF.

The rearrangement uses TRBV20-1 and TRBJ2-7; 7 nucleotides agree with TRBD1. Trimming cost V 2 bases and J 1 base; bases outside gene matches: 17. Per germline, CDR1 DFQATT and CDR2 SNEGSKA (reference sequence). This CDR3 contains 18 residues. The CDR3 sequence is CSARTLGGSTGWSYEQYF. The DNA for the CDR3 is TGCAGTGCTAGAACCTTGGGTGGCTCGACAGGGTGGTCCTACGAGCAGTACTTC.

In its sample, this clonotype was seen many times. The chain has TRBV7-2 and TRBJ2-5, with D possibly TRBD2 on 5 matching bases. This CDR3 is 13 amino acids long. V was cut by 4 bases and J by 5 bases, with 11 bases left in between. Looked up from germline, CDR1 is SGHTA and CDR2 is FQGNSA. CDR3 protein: CASSWLGVETQYF. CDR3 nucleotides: TGTGCCAGCAGCTGGCTCGGGGTCGAGACCCAGTACTTC.

CDR3 residues: CASSAFGSMNTEAFF. The CDR3 bases are TGTGCCAGCAGCGCCTTTGGCAGCATGAACACTGAAGCTTTCTTT. V gene TRBV9 combines with J gene TRBJ1-1, with unresolved D. Trimming shortened V by 3 bases and J by 0 bases, and 12 bases separated the two germline ends. This CDR3 has 15 residues. CDR1 and CDR2 from the germline V gene are SGDLS and YYNGEE.

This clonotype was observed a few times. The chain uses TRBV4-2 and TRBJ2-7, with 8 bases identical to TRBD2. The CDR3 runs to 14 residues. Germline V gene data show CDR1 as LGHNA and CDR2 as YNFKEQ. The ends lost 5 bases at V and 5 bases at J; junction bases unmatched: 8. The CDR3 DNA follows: TGTGCCAGCAGCGCTCTCTCGGGAGGGGACGAGCAGTACTTC. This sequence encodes CASSALSGGDEQYF.

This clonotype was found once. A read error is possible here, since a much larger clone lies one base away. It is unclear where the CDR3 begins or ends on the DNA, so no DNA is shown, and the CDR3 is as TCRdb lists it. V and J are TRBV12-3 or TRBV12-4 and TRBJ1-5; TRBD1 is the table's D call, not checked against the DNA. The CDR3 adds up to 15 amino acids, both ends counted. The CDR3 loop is CASILGDSYNQPQHF.

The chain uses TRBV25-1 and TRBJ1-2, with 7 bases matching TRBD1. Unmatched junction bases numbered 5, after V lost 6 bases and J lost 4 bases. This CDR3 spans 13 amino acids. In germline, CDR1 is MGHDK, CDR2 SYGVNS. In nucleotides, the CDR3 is TGTGCCAGCAGCATAGGGGGCGGCTATGGCTACACCTTC. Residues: CASSIGGGYGYTF.

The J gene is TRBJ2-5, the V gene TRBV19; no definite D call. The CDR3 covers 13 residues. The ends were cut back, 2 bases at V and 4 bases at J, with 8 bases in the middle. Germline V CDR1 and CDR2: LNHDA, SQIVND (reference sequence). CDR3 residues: CASSILYTETQYF. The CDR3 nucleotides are TGTGCCAGTAGTATACTGTATACAGAGACCCAGTACTTC.